These 15 T cell receptor beta chains were all obtained from the same sample, sequenced in a study of CD8 T cells in ankylosing spondylitis. Each CDR3 protein is one row after TCRdb ran MiXCR on the 5' RACE reads. The table has some 200,000 distinct CDR3 sequences, around 13% seen once. Sequenced: blood, either unsorted or a sorted T cell fraction (not recorded which). All receptors derive from a male donor with ankylosing spondylitis or in good health (not recorded which).

The sample holds many counts of this clonotype. The chain joins TRBV5-1 to TRBJ2-7; D remains ambiguous. V lost 0 bases, J lost 3 bases, and 10 bases lay in between. The CDR3 runs to 14 residues. The germline V gene encodes CDR1 SGHRS and CDR2 YFSETQ. The CDR3 loop is CASSLGADIYEQYF. CDR3 nucleotide sequence: TGCGCCAGCAGCTTGGGGGCGGATATCTACGAGCAGTACTTC.

V usage is TRBV7-9 and J usage is TRBJ1-1, with D unresolved. The CDR3 consists of 12 residues. V gave up 5 bases and J gave up 9 bases, with 13 bases separating them. Germline V gene sequence: CDR1 SEHNR, CDR2 FQNEAQ (reference sequence). As DNA, the CDR3 is TGTGCCAGCAGCGCCGAGGGCGTCCAAGCTTTCTTT. This codes for CASSAEGVQAFF.

In this sample, this clonotype turned up many times. The V and J genes are TRBV7-9 and TRBJ1-2; weak D call: TRBD1 (6 bases). Trimming pared 4 bases from V and 8 bases from J, leaving 11 bases between. The CDR3 loop spans 12 amino acids. The germline V gene encodes CDR1 SEHNR and CDR2 FQNEAQ (reference sequence). The CDR3 region has the DNA TGTGCCAGCAGCTCTGGCGGGGGCGGCTACACCTTC. It is translated as CASSSGGGGYTF.

There are a few counts of this clonotype. The rearrangement links TRBV20-1 to TRBJ2-7; TRBD2 agrees at 9 bases. Trimming removed 3 bases from V and 4 bases from J; junction bases left unmatched: 10. CDR3 length: 15 amino acids. CDR1 DFQATT and CDR2 SNEGSKA come from the germline V gene (reference sequence). CDR3 amino acids: CSASYLAGRGYEQYF. The CDR3 bases are TGCAGTGCTAGCTACCTAGCGGGAAGAGGGTACGAGCAGTACTTC.

The gene calls are TRBV12-3 or TRBV12-4 and TRBJ1-1, with TRBD1 matching 7 bases. This CDR3 has 14 amino acids. V dropped 7 bases and J dropped 3; count of bases not matched to a gene: 8. CDR3 nucleotide sequence: TGTGCCAGCATACTAGGGGGCTCCTACACTGAAGCTTTCTTT. Translation gives CASILGGSYTEAFF.

The chain links TRBV7-6 to TRBJ1-5; possibly TRBD1 for D (5 bases). CDR3 length equals 14 residues. V lost 3 bases and J lost 7, with 13 bases in between. CDR1 is SGHVS, CDR2 FNYEAQ, per germline. The CDR3 nucleotides read TGTGCCAGCAGCTTCGGGGCACCAGGGCAGCCCCAGCATTTT. Translated: CASSFGAPGQPQHF. Using reference TRBV7-6 and TRBJ1-5 for the parts outside the CDR3, the full variable domain is GAGVSQSPRYKVTKRGQDVALRCDPISGHVSLYWYRQALGQGPEFLTYFNYEAQQDKSGLPNDRFSAERPEGSISTLTIQRTEQRDSAMYRCASSFGAPGQPQHFGDGTRLSIL.

This clonotype was observed many times. The chain uses TRBV6-1 and TRBJ1-3, with a weak D call TRBD1 (5 bases). Trimming took off 4 bases at V and 0 bases at J, with 13 bases between the two ends. Germline-derived CDR1 and CDR2 are MNHNS and SASEGT. There are 16 residues in the CDR3. CDR3 sequence reads: CASSGGGRISGNTIYF. The CDR3 bases are TGTGCCAGCAGTGGGGGGGGACGGATCTCTGGAAACACCATATATTTT.

The DNA of the CDR3 is TGCGCCAGCAGTGATCGGACAGGGGCCTACGAGCAGTACTTC. It yields the protein CASSDRTGAYEQYF. The chain carries TRBV10-2 and TRBJ2-7; 9 bases align to TRBD1. J was trimmed by 2 bases and V by 3 bases; bases with no gene match: 2. Germline CDR1 WSHSY, CDR2 SAAADI. This CDR3 is built from 14 residues.

This clonotype turned up a few times. The chain recombines TRBV9 with TRBJ2-1; D uncertain. The V end lost 0 bases, the J end lost 0 bases, and 4 bases lay between the germline ends. The CDR3 loop spans 14 amino acids. Per the germline V gene, CDR1 is SGDLS and CDR2 is YYNGEE. CDR3 loop: CASSVGDSYNEQFF. Written as DNA, the CDR3 is TGTGCCAGCAGCGTAGGCGACTCCTACAATGAGCAGTTCTTC.

The chain employs TRBV6-2 or TRBV6-3 and TRBJ2-1; TRBD2 is a possible D gene (6 bases). CDR1 MNHEY and CDR2 SVGEGT come from the germline V gene. The V gene lost 6 bases and the J gene lost 3 bases, with 9 bases spanning the gap. This CDR3 comprises 13 residues. The CDR3 DNA sequence: TGTGCCAGCAGCCTAGCGAGCTACAATGAGCAGTTCTTC. Protein product: CASSLASYNEQFF.

This clonotype was seen more than once but under ten times. The chain carries TRBV14 and TRBJ1-1, with D possibly TRBD1 on 5 matching bases. Germline CDR1 is SGHDN and CDR2 is FVKESK. This CDR3 comprises 13 residues. Trimming removed 4 bases from V and 6 bases from J, with 12 bases in between. As DNA, the CDR3 is TGTGCCAGCAGCCCCCTCGGGGGTGCTGAAGCTTTCTTT. This encodes CASSPLGGAEAFF.

The CDR3 bases are TGTGCCAGCAGCCCCCTCACAGGGGGAGGAAATGGCTACACCTTC. Translating gives CASSPLTGGGNGYTF. The chain combines TRBV7-2 with TRBJ1-2; 8 bases align to TRBD1. CDR3 length: 15 residues. Germline values: CDR1 SGHTA, CDR2 FQGNSA. V lost 5 bases and J lost 6; bases outside the gene matches: 11.

This clonotype was observed a few times. The chain combines TRBV6-1 with TRBJ2-7, with TRBD1 as a possible D gene (7 bases). V lost 2 bases and J lost 3, with 20 bases in between. The V gene's germline CDR1 is MNHNS and CDR2 SASEGT. The length of the CDR3 is 17 residues. The CDR3 is CASSESGGWGADYEQYF. The CDR3 coding sequence is TGTGCCAGCAGTGAATCAGGGGGGTGGGGGGCTGACTACGAGCAGTACTTC.

There are a few counts of this clonotype. The CDR3 region is CASSLSETWNTGELFF. The CDR3 nucleotides read TGTGCCAGCAGTTTATCAGAAACTTGGAACACCGGGGAGCTGTTTTTT. The genes are TRBV27 and TRBJ2-2; D remains ambiguous. Germline V gene lookup returns CDR1 MNHEY and CDR2 SMNVEV (reference sequence). The CDR3 has 16 residues. With 0 bases removed from V and 1 base from J, the gap between germline ends came to 9 bases.

This clonotype was observed a handful of times. The rearrangement uses TRBV7-9 and TRBJ1-2; no definite D call. Germline CDR1 is SEHNR and CDR2 is FQNEAQ (reference sequence). V lost 1 base to trimming and J lost 8 bases, with 8 bases between them. This CDR3 has 12 amino acids. The CDR3 sequence is CASSLDGSGYTF. CDR3 nucleotide sequence: TGTGCCAGCAGCTTAGATGGGAGCGGCTACACCTTC.